This T cell receptor (beta chain) was identified during a study of blood T cell repertoires in COVID-19 (dated by TCRdb to 2018 to 2021). General notes on the study: Samples covering the acute and convalescent phases of COVID-19 were provided by collaborators in the United States, Italy and Spain. The material from the prospective study consisted of cDNA or gDNA derived from T cells, B-cell-depleted T cells, or PBMCs. Deeply sampled blood TCRbeta repertoires from subjects exposed to, actively infected with, or recovered from COVID-19 were included in the dataset. A freely available public database, intended as a resource for researchers studying the immune response to SARS-CoV-2, is where the repertoires were released. Samples came from the ongoing ImmuneRACE study (first 160 participants) plus 1,254 subjects from 6 global collaborators. The sample metadata nearly always contained a de-identified subject ID, COVID-19 status, age in years and sex. Where available, HLA class I and class II types were obtained from metadata supplied by the sample provider rather than from assay-based typing.

Study-wide findings and limitations: How much clinical and demographic metadata was included differed by source and by participant, and the metadata was provided uncurated.

The immunoSEQ Assay, a bias-controlled multiplex PCR, was used to amplify TCRbeta CDR3 regions from genomic DNA. The authors' pipeline ran thus. Within the assay, amplification of reference gene primers was used to estimate how many nucleated cells each sample contained. To quantify the absolute abundance of each unique TCRbeta CDR3 rearrangement, sequence reads were collapsed and filtered. Productive Simpson clonality was computed per sample as the square root of Simpson's diversity index over productive rearrangements. TCRdb holds this immuneACCESS table with in-frame rearrangements only. Some clones are missing; in checked studies, unresolved V genes explain under half, and the rest has no known cause. The V and J calls and the clone size are those of that table, but D and trimming were determined from the DNA. Counted in this sample were tens of thousands of clones; 80% to 90% of them appeared once. The ten most abundant clones make up around 2.7% of the sample.

V is cut by 4 bases and J by 0 bases, and the space between the germline ends is 16 bases. Including cysteine and phenylalanine, the CDR3 has 17 amino acids. The read is trimmed to its CDR3 DNA, 51 bases read in frame from base 1. CDR1 LGHNA and CDR2 YNFKEQ were looked up in the germline V gene. As for this clone: Its antigen target is currently unknown. Per-base quality was not reported, and no clone a single base away is much larger than it.

Whole blood was collected in K2EDTA tubes by collaborating institutions according to the institutions' own protocols. Collaborator samples were shipped for TCRbeta analysis as frozen whole blood, isolated PBMCs, or DNA extracted from either sample type. The sample comprised peripheral blood. The TCR sequence derives from a man older than 75 with acute or convalescent COVID-19. In this chain, TRBV4-2 is recombined with TRBJ2-1; TRBD2 is possibly the D segment (6 matching bases). Here is the DNA: TGTGCCAGCAGCCGGAGGGAGGCGGTGAGCTCCTACAATGAGCAGTTCTTC. Its translation is CASSRREAVSSYNEQFF.